Described below is a single T cell receptor (beta chain) sequence and its context. Its antigen is still unknown. The source of the sample is a study of cytomegalovirus exposure and HLA in healthy donors. Study-level results: In a later analysis, CMV-associated beta chains were mostly HLA-associated, it appeared.

J lost 4 bases, V lost 6 bases, and 2 bases had no gene match. This CDR3 has 14 amino acids. The germline V gene encodes CDR1 MDHEN and CDR2 SYDVKM. Primers: 60 Vbeta forward and 13 Jbeta reverse. Here immunoSEQ multiplex PCR was the method, and the copy in TCRdb shows in-frame clones only, minus some. The sample has approximately 110,000 clones, roughly 71% seen once. The sequencing sample was made of PBMCs. This clonotype was sampled from a woman in her forties or fifties in good health and CMV-seropositive. The V call is TRBV28, the J call TRBJ2-5; 13 positions match TRBD2. CDR3 in amino acids: CASRGTSGVETQYF. For the CDR3, the DNA is TGTGCCAGCAGGGGGACTAGCGGGGTAGAGACCCAGTACTTC.